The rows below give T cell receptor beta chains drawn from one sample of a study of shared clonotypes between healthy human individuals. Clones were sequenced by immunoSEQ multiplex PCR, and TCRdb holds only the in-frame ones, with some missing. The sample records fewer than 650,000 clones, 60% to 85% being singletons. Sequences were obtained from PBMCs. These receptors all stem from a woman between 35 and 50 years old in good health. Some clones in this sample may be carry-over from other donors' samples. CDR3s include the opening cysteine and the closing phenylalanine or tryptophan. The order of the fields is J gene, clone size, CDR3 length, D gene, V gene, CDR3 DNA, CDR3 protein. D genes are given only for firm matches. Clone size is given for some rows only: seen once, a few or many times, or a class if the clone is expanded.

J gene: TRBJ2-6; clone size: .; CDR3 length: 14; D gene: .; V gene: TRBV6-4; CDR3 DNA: TGTGCCAGCAGTGCGGGCACTGGGGCCAACGTCCTGACTTTC; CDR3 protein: CASSAGTGANVLTF
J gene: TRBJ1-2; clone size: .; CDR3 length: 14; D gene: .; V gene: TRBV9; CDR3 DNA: TGTGCCAGCAGCCTTACGACAGCTAACTATGGCTACACCTTC; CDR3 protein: CASSLTTANYGYTF
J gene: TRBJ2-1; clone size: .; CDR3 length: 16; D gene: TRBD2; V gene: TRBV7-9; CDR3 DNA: TGTGCCAGCAGCCCCCGAGGTAGCGGGAGGCTGGATGAGCAGTTCTTC; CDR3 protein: CASSPRGSGRLDEQFF
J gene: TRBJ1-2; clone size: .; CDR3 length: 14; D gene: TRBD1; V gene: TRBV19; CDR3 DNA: TGTGCCAGTACCGACCTGCAGGGGGCGCTTGGCTACACCTTC; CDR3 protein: CASTDLQGALGYTF
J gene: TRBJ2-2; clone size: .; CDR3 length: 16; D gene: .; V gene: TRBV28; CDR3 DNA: TGTGCCAGCAGTTTATCTCGGCCACCGAGGGCCGGGGAGCTGTTTTTT; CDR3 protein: CASSLSRPPRAGELFF
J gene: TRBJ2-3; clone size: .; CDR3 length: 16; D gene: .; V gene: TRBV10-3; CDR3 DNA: TGTGCCATTCGACAGGGGAGGACTAGCGGCACAGATACGCAGTATTTT; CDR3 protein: CAIRQGRTSGTDTQYF
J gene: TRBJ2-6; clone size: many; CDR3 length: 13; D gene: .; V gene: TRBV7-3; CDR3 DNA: TGTGCCAGCAAGTCGGCAGGGGCCAACGTCCTGACTTTC; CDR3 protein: CASKSAGANVLTF
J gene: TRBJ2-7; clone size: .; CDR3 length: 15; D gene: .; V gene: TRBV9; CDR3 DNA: TGTGCCAGCAGCGTAGATCTGGCAGGGCCGTACGAGCAGTACTTC; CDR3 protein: CASSVDLAGPYEQYF
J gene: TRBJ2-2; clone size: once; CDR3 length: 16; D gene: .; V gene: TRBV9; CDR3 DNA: TGTGCCAGCAGCCCAGAGGTCGGCAGGAACACCGGGGAGCTGTTTTTT; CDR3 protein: CASSPEVGRNTGELFF
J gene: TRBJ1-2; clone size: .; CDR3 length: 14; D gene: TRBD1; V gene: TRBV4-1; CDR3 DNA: TGCGCCAGCAGCCACGCCGACAGGGTGAGTGGCTACACCTTC; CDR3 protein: CASSHADRVSGYTF
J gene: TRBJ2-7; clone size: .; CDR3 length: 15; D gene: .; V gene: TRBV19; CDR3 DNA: TGTGCCAGTAGTAAGGAACGGGACGGGTCCTACGAGCAGTACTTC; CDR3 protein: CASSKERDGSYEQYF
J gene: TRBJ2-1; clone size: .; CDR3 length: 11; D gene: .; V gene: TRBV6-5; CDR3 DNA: TGTGCCAGCAGTCACGGTTATGAGCAGTTCTTC; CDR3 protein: CASSHGYEQFF
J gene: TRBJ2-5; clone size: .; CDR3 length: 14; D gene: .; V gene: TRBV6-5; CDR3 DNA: TGTGCCAGCAGTTACCAGCGGTCCCAAGAGACCCAGTACTTC; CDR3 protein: CASSYQRSQETQYF
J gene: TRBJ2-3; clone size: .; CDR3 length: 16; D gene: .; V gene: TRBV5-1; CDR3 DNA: TGCGCCAGCAGCCCGCCCCGGGACTTTCTCACAGATACGCAGTATTTT; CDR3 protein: CASSPPRDFLTDTQYF
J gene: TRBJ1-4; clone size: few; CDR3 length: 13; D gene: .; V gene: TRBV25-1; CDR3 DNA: TGTGCCAGCAGTGAACAGCCTAATGAAAAACTGTTTTTT; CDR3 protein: CASSEQPNEKLFF
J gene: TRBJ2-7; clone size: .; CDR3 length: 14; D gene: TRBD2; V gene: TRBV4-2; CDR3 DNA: TGTGCCAGCAGCCAAGGCAGGACTAGCTACGAGCAGTACTTC; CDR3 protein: CASSQGRTSYEQYF
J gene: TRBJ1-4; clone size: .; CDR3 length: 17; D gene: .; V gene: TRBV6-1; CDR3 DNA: TGTGCCAGCAGTGAAGCAAGGGGAGGATCAACTAATGAAAAACTGTTTTTT; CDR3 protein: CASSEARGGSTNEKLFF
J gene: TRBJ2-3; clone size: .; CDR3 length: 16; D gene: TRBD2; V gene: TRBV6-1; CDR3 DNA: TGTGCCAGCAGTGGGGTAGCGGGAGCTTTAACAGATACGCAGTATTTT; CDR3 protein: CASSGVAGALTDTQYF
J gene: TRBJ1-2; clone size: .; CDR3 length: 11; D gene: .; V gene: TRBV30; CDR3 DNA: TGTGCCTGGAGTAAAAGGGATGGCTACACCTTC; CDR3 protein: CAWSKRDGYTF
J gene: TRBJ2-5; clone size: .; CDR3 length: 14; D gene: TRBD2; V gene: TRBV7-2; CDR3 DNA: TGTGCCAGCAGCTTAGGGCTAGCGGAAGAGACCCAGTACTTC; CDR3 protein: CASSLGLAEETQYF
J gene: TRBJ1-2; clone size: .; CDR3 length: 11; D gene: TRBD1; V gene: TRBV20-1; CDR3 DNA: TGCAGTGCGAGGACAGGGGATGGCTACACCTTC; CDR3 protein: CSARTGDGYTF
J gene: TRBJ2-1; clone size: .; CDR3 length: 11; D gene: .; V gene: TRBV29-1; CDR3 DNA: TGCAGCAGTCTGCTCTTCAATGAGCAGTTCTTC; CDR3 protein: CSSLLFNEQFF
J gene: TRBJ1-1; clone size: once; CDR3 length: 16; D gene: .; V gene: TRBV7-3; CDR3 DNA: TGTGCCAGCAGCCCCGGGCCGACAGTCTTGAACACTGAAGCTTTCTTT; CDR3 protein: CASSPGPTVLNTEAFF